This section outlines one T cell receptor (beta chain) sequence together with its context. This sample is part of a study of T cells after somatic rescue of genetic block. Germline CDR1 reads LNHNV; CDR2 reads YYDKDF (reference sequence). V was clipped by 0 bases and J by 4 bases, with 9 bases between them. The CDR3 loop spans 14 amino acids. Some clones are missing from TCRdb's copy, which holds only in-frame ones; the method was immunoSEQ multiplex PCR. The sample carries 45,000 to 55,000 clones, 95% to 96% recorded once. The chain joins TRBV15 to TRBJ1-1; tentatively, D is TRBD1 (5 bases). Sequencing used peripheral blood mononuclear cells (PBMCs). The source of this sequence is a child less than two years old. The CDR3 loop reads CATSRDGAATEAFF. The CDR3 DNA sequence: TGTGCCACCAGCAGAGATGGGGCAGCCACTGAAGCTTTCTTT.